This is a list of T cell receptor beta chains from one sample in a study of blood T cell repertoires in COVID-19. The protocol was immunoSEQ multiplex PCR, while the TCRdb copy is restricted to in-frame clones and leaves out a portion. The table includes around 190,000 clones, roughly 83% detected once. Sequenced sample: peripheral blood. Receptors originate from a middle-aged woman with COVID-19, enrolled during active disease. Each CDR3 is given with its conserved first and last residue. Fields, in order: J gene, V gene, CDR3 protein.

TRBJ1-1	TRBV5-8	CASRGGTASLNIGEAFF
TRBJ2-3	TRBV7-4	CASSLTPSGNTDTQYF
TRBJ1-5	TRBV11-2	CASSPQDRTDSNQPQHF
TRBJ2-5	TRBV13	CASSLLAGRQETQYF
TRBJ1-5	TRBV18	CASSPQTDNSNQPQHF
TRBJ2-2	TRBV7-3	CASNLAGNSGELFF
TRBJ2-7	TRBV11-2	CASSDPGQGGYEQYF
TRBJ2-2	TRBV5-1	CASSTGLAGGANTGELFF
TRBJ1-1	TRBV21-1	CASSHLGAPGRLMNTEAFF
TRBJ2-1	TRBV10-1	CASSEGSDSFDEQFF
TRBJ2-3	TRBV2	CAPKRERRTDTQYF
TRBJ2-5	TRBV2	CASSVTGGPQYF
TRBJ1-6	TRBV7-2	CASSGAGSPLHF
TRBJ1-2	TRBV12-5	CASGFFPLRTGASEGGYTF
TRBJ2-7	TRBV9	CASAAAGQPFYEQYF
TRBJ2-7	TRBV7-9	CASSLGPGVNEQYF
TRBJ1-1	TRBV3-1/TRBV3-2	CASSPLRRTEAFF
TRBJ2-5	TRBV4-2	CASSQGGGQETQYF
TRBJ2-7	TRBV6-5	CASSYSSGGGQYEQYF
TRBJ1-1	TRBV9	CASSGRRGPEAFF
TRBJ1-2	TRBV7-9	CASSRGEGLTSYGYTF
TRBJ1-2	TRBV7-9	CASSSRRNSLGYTF
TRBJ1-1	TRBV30	CAWSVGPATEAFF
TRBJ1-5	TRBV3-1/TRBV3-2	CASSGRNQPQHF
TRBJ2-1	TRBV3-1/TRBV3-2	CASSPLAGGPRYNEQFF
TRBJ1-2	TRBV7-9	CASSPGQTYGYTF
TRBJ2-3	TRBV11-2	CASSTRQASDTQYF
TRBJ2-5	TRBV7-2	CASSLVAGGRETQYF
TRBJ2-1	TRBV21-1	CASSKIRGMGYNEQFF
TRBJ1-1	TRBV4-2	CASSQGGQNTEAFF
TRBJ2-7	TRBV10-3	CAISEGTATYEQYF